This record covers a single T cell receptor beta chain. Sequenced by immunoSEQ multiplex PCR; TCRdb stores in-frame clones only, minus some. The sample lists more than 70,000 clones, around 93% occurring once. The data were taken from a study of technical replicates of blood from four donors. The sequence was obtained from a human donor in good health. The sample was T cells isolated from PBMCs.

The CDR3: CASSPGHHKQETQYF. The CDR3, as DNA: TGTGCCAGCAGCCCGGGACATCACAAACAAGAGACCCAGTACTTC. The chain is built from TRBV9 and TRBJ2-5, with a tentative D call TRBD1 (6 bases). Looked up from germline, CDR1 is SGDLS and CDR2 is YYNGEE. The CDR3 is made up of 15 amino acids. Trimming pared 4 bases from V and 2 bases from J, leaving 15 bases between.